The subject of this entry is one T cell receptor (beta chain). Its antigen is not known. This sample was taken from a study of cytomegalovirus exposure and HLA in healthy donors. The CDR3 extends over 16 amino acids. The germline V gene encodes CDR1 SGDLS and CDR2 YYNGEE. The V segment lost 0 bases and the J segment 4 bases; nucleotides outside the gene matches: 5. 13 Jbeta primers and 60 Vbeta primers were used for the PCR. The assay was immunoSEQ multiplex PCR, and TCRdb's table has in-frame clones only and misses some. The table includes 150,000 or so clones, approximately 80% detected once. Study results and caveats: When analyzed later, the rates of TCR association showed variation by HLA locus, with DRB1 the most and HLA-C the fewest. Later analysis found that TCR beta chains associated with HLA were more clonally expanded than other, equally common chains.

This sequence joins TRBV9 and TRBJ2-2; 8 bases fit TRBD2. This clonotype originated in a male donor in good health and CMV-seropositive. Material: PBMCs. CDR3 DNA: TGTGCCAGCAGCGTAGAGATCGGGAGGGCCACCGGGGAGCTGTTTTTT. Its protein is CASSVEIGRATGELFF.